The next 18 T cell receptor beta chains were all read from a single sample in a study of cytomegalovirus exposure and HLA in healthy donors. The PCR made use of 60 Vbeta and 13 Jbeta primers. The method was immunoSEQ multiplex PCR; TCRdb's version includes in-frame clones alone and lacks a portion of them. The table gives around 130,000 clones; the top ten clones make up under 2% of it. Sequencing used PBMCs. The source is a woman in her thirties or forties in good health and CMV-seronegative.

The chain combines TRBV7-9 with TRBJ2-3; 14 bases map to TRBD2. Germline V gene sequence: CDR1 SEHNR, CDR2 FQNEAQ (reference sequence). J gave up 6 bases and V 5 bases, and 4 bases lay outside the gene matches. The CDR3 is made up of 15 amino acids. CDR3 protein: CASSLGTSGGDTQYF. The CDR3 DNA reads TGTGCCAGCAGCCTAGGGACTAGCGGGGGTGATACGCAGTATTTT.

The V gene is TRBV28, the J gene TRBJ1-2; D unclear. Looked up from germline, CDR1 is MDHEN and CDR2 is SYDVKM. This CDR3 comprises 15 residues. V lost 4 bases to trimming and J lost 6 bases, with 18 bases between them. DNA of the CDR3: TGTGCCAGCAGTTCCTCGGTCGGAGGGCCTCATGGCTACACCTTC. Its translation: CASSSSVGGPHGYTF.

J is TRBJ2-4 and V is TRBV19; weak D call: TRBD1 (6 bases). V lost 1 base, J lost 7 bases, and 8 bases lay in between. Germline CDR1 and CDR2: LNHDA and SQIVND (reference sequence). The CDR3 runs 13 residues. CDR3 sequence: CASSIAQGNIQYF. In DNA form, the CDR3 reads TGTGCCAGTAGTATAGCGCAGGGGAACATTCAGTACTTC.

This rearrangement joins TRBV5-6 to TRBJ2-7; a weak D match, TRBD1 (5 bases). The CDR3 length is 13 residues. Deletions cut 6 bases from V and 5 bases from J, with 15 bases between. Looked up from germline, CDR1 is SGHDT and CDR2 is YYEEEE. The CDR3 DNA is TGTGCCAGCAAAGAGACAGCAAGAAACGAGCAGTACTTC. Its protein is CASKETARNEQYF.

V and J are TRBV10-1 and TRBJ2-2, with a possible D match to TRBD1 (6 bases). Per germline, CDR1 WNHNN and CDR2 SYGVQD (reference sequence). The length of the CDR3 is 18 residues. The germline V and J ends were trimmed by 2 bases and 3 bases, with 19 bases remaining between them. CDR3 sequence: CASSEPRRPDSYTGELFF. CDR3 DNA sequence: TGCGCCAGCAGTGAGCCTCGACGGCCGGACAGTTACACCGGGGAGCTGTTTTTT.

The chain is built from TRBV7-9 and TRBJ2-1, with 11 positions matching TRBD2. The CDR3 runs 14 residues. V gave up 5 bases and J gave up 8 bases; unmatched junction bases: 5. The germline V gene has CDR1 SEHNR and CDR2 FQNEAQ (reference sequence). The CDR3 DNA sequence: TGTGCCAGCAGCCTCCTAGCGGGGGGTGATGAGCAGTTCTTC. Protein sequence: CASSLLAGGDEQFF. Complete variable domain (other parts from reference TRBV7-9 and TRBJ2-1): DTGVSQNPRHKITKRGQNVTFRCDPISEHNRLYWYRQTLGQGPEFLTYFQNEAQLEKSRLLSDRFSAERPKGSFSTLEIQRTEQGDSAMYLCASSLLAGGDEQFFGPGTRLTVL.

The CDR3 nucleotides are TGTGCCAGCAACCCGTCCCGGGGGGAGACCCAGTACTTC. As protein: CASNPSRGETQYF. The chain is built from TRBV2 and TRBJ2-5, with D tentatively TRBD2 (6 bases). The germline V gene has CDR1 SNHLY and CDR2 FYNNEI. V was cut by 7 bases and J by 5 bases, with 14 bases left in between. The CDR3 contains 13 residues.

CDR3 DNA sequence: TGCGCCAGCAGCTTGGGACCAGCGCAGCGGAAAGAGACCCAGTACTTC. This gives the protein CASSLGPAQRKETQYF. The chain carries TRBV5-1 and TRBJ2-5, with D maybe TRBD2 (5 bases). Germline-derived CDR1 and CDR2 are SGHRS and YFSETQ. This CDR3 region has 16 residues. Deletions cut 0 bases from V and 3 bases from J, with 15 bases between.

The V gene is TRBV7-2, the J gene TRBJ2-1; tentatively, D is TRBD1 (6 bases). Germline CDR1 and CDR2: SGHTA and FQGNSA. The V gene lost 6 bases and the J gene lost 7 bases, with 13 bases spanning the gap. The CDR3 has 13 amino acids. The CDR3: CASRRTRGNEQFF. CDR3 DNA sequence: TGTGCCAGCAGACGTACGAGGGGGAATGAGCAGTTCTTC.

The gene calls are TRBV5-1 and TRBJ2-1; 14 bases line up with TRBD2. Germline V gene lookup returns CDR1 SGHRS and CDR2 YFSETQ. J gave up 9 bases and V 4 bases, and 6 bases lay outside the gene matches. This CDR3 spans 15 amino acids. The CDR3 DNA follows: TGCGCCAGCAGCCCCAGGACTAGCGGGGGGAGTGAGCAGTTCTTC. Residues: CASSPRTSGGSEQFF.

V is TRBV27 and J is TRBJ1-1; a possible D gene is TRBD1 (5 bases). Germline CDR1 MNHEY, CDR2 SMNVEV (reference sequence). V lost 8 bases, J lost 4 bases, and 17 bases lay in between. The CDR3 consists of 14 residues. CDR3 sequence reads: CASQRGRVGTEAFF. Here the CDR3 DNA reads TGTGCCAGCCAGCGGGGCAGGGTAGGCACTGAAGCTTTCTTT.

This sequence joins TRBV6-5 and TRBJ1-5, with D hard to call. Deletions cut 0 bases from V and 0 bases from J, with 3 bases between. From germline, CDR1 is MNHEY and CDR2 SVGAGI. CDR3 length equals 14 residues. CDR3 protein: CASSYSSSNQPQHF. In DNA form, the CDR3 reads TGTGCCAGCAGTTACTCGAGTAGCAATCAGCCCCAGCATTTT.

The chain couples TRBV7-9 to TRBJ1-3, with 11 positions matching TRBD1. Germline-derived CDR1 and CDR2 are SEHNR and FQNEAQ (reference sequence). The V gene end was trimmed by 2 bases and the J gene end by 6 bases; junction bases not matched to a gene: 3. This CDR3 has 15 amino acids. In DNA, the CDR3 is TGTGCCAGCAGCTTATCAGGACAGGGGGCAAACACCATATATTTT. Translating it yields CASSLSGQGANTIYF.

V usage is TRBV10-3 and J usage is TRBJ1-5; D is possibly TRBD1 (6 bases). The germline V gene encodes CDR1 ENHRY and CDR2 SYGVKD. The length of the CDR3 is 14 residues. V was shortened by 4 bases and J by 1 base, with 8 bases between the two germline ends. CDR3 loop: CAISGGQSNQPQHF. In DNA, the CDR3 is TGTGCCATCAGTGGGGGACAAAGCAATCAGCCCCAGCATTTT.

This chain joins TRBV4-1 and TRBJ1-2; D not resolved. From germline, CDR1 is MGHRA and CDR2 YSYEKL. V was clipped by 3 bases and J by 0 bases, with 14 bases between them. The CDR3 is 16 residues long. CDR3 region: CASSHAARFPNYGYTF. The CDR3 DNA is TGCGCCAGCAGCCATGCCGCCCGGTTCCCTAACTATGGCTACACCTTC.

The gene calls are TRBV7-9 and TRBJ1-4, with 7 bases fitting TRBD1. The J segment lost 2 bases and the V segment lost 1 base, leaving 4 bases of the junction unmatched. CDR1 and CDR2 (germline): SEHNR, FQNEAQ (reference sequence). The CDR3 is 16 residues long. The CDR3 sequence is CASSLGDRGTNEKLFF. CDR3 DNA sequence: TGTGCCAGCAGCTTAGGGGACAGAGGGACTAATGAAAAACTGTTTTTT.

The chain combines TRBV9 with TRBJ1-2; D uncertain. V dropped 3 bases and J dropped 5 bases, with 17 bases sitting between them. The CDR3 covers 15 residues. Germline V gene data show CDR1 as SGDLS and CDR2 as YYNGEE. The CDR3 is CASSGRLSAGYGYTF. For the CDR3, the DNA is TGTGCCAGCAGCGGCCGACTCTCTGCGGGGTATGGCTACACCTTC.

The chain employs TRBV9 and TRBJ1-1; D perhaps matches TRBD1 (6 bases). Trimming took off 3 bases at V and 6 bases at J, with 27 bases between the two ends. Germline V gene sequence: CDR1 SGDLS, CDR2 YYNGEE. There are 18 residues in the CDR3. This chain's CDR3 is CASSAQGGTPTWTPEAFF. CDR3 DNA sequence: TGTGCCAGCAGCGCCCAGGGAGGGACACCAACCTGGACACCTGAAGCTTTCTTT.